This section outlines one T cell receptor beta chain sequence together with its context. Its antigen is not known. This entry belongs to a study of CD8+CD57+ T cells in acquired aplastic anemia. Across the study: 3 to 4 ug was the average amount of DNA from sorted CD4+ and CD8+ cells.

General study points: Sharing between patients and controls was observed for around 30 CD8+ CDR3 sequences.

From germline, CDR1 is SGDLS and CDR2 YYNGEE. Trimming removed 2 bases from V and 6 bases from J; junction bases left unmatched: 3. The CDR3 totals 14 residues. TCR beta VDJ and CDR3 profiling used genomic DNA as template. TCRdb processed the reads anew with MiXCR; each CDR3 protein has one entry. The sample has some 190,000 distinct CDR3 sequences; roughly half are singletons. This chain connects TRBV9 to TRBJ2-1; 9 nucleotides align to TRBD1. This TCR was recovered from a human donor in good health, serving as a control. Sequences were obtained from sorted CD4+, CD8+, or CD8+CD57+ T cells (not recorded which) from PBMCs. The CDR3 spells CASSVRTGVNEQFF. In DNA, the CDR3 is TGTGCCAGCAGCGTTCGGACAGGGGTCAATGAGCAGTTCTTC.